This T cell receptor beta chain came from a study of shared clonotypes between healthy human individuals. Study-level points and caveats: The diversity represented, both genetic and in exposure history, was limited by few donors.

The J segment lost 2 bases and the V segment lost 3 bases, leaving 10 bases of the junction unmatched. The CDR3 consists of 18 residues. Per the germline V gene, CDR1 is MGHDK and CDR2 is SYGVNS. Turning to this clone: What it recognizes is unknown.

Replicate PCRs for sorted subsets used about 200 ng DNA; this equaled 25,000 to 30,000 T cell genomes. Some clones are missing from TCRdb's copy, which holds only in-frame ones; the method was immunoSEQ multiplex PCR. Among about 960,000 clones listed, approximately 80% were seen once. Sequenced material: memory CD4+ T cells sorted from blood. Subset indicated: CD45RA-negative fraction. This chain uses TRBV25-1 with TRBJ2-2, with TRBD1 matching 9 bases. This receptor was taken from a man aged 18 to 29 in good health. This CDR3 is CASSDLSRDRVNTGELFF. CDR3 bases: TGTGCCAGCAGTGACCTTTCCCGGGACAGGGTAAACACCGGGGAGCTGTTTTTT. Full variable domain (outside the CDR3, taken from reference TRBV25-1 and TRBJ2-2): EADIYQTPRYLVIGTGKKITLECSQTMGHDKMYWYQQDPGMELHLIHYSYGVNSTEKGDLSSESTVSRIRTEHFPLTLESARPSHTSQYLCASSDLSRDRVNTGELFFGEGSRLTVL.